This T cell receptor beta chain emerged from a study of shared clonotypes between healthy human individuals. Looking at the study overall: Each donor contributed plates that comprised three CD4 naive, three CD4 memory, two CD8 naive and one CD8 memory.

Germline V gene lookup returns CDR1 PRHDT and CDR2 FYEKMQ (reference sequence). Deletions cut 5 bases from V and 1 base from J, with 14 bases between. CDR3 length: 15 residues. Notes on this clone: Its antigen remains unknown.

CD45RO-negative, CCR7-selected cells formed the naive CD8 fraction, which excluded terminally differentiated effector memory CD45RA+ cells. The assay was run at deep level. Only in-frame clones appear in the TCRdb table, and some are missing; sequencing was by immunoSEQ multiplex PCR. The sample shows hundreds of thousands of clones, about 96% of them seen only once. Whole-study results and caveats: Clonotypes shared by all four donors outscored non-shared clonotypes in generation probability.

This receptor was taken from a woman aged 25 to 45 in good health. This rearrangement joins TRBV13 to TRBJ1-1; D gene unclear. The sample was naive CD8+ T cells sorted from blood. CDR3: CASSPPSSANTEAFF. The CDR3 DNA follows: TGTGCCAGCAGCCCACCTAGCAGCGCGAACACTGAAGCTTTCTTT.